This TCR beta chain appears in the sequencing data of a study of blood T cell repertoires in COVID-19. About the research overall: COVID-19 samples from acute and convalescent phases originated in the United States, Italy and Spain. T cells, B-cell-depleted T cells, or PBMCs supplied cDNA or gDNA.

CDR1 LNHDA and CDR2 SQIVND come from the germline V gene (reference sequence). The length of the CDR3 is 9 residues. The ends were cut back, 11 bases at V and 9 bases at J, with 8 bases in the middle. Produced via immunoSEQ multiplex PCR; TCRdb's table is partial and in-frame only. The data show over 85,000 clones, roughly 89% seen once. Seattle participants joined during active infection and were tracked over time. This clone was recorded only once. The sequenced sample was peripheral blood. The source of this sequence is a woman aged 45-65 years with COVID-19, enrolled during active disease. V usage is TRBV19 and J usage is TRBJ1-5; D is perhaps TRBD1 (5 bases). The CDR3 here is CAGGTPQHF. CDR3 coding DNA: TGTGCCGGAGGGACGCCCCAGCATTTT.